This T cell receptor beta chain emerged from a study of tumor-infiltrating lymphocytes in primary liver carcinoma. The wider study: The patient group consisted of men and women aged 30 to 69 years. Each of the samples returned roughly 3.65 to 7.5 million productive TCRbeta reads (a yield similar across tissue types). Study findings and constraints: Relative to tumor region pairs, the tumor-adjacent and tumor-blood pairs showed overlap that was lower. The top-250-clone fraction was significantly higher in tumors than in blood (p = 0.039).

Unsorted whole blood yielded the blood RNA, and germline DNA was also extracted. This CDR3 is built from 11 residues. V shed 6 bases and J shed 7 bases, with 8 bases lying between them. Germline assignment: CDR1 KGHDR and CDR2 SFDVKD. Priming with a constant-region primer yielded TCR beta cDNA from about 480 ng total RNA. Nested multiplex PCR, run for three rounds with slightly modified ARM-PCR, yielded TCR beta libraries. Use of TRBV1-TRBV30 forward primers with a C-beta reverse primer characterized the first two PCR rounds, which lasted roughly 11 cycles each. TCRdb used MiXCR to reprocess the multiplex PCR reads, holding one entry per CDR3 protein. In the table there are some 320,000 distinct CDR3 sequences, more than 55% of which are singletons. This clonotype showed up just a few times. The antigen remains unidentified.

The chain recombines TRBV24-1 with TRBJ1-1; D is uncertain. Sample: peripheral blood. The sequence was obtained from a man in his forties with primary liver carcinoma and hepatitis B virus infection. The CDR3 region has the DNA TGTGCCACCAGTTCTGGGGTTGAAGCTTTCTTT. It translates to CATSSGVEAFF.